Shown below are 16 T cell receptor beta chains from a single sample sequenced in a study of CD8+CD57+ T cells in acquired aplastic anemia. Using genomic DNA as the template, TCR beta VDJ and CDR3 profiling was carried out. MiXCR, applied by TCRdb to the reads, yields one record per CDR3 protein. The sample consists of some 47,000 distinct CDR3 sequences, around 73% of them appearing once. Material: sorted CD4+, CD8+, or CD8+CD57+ T cells (not recorded which) from PBMCs. Receptors originate from a human donor in good health, serving as a control.

J is TRBJ2-1 and V is TRBV20-1; 8 nucleotides line up with TRBD1. Trimming took 5 bases from V and 7 from J; bases not matched to a gene: 7. The CDR3 extends over 13 amino acids. Germline CDR1 and CDR2: DFQATT and SNEGSKA (reference sequence). The CDR3: CSAGQGEWNEQFF. The CDR3 DNA reads as TGCAGTGCTGGACAGGGAGAGTGGAATGAGCAGTTCTTC.

This chain connects TRBV10-3 to TRBJ1-6; possibly TRBD1 for D (6 bases). Trimming cost V 0 bases and J 6 bases, with 12 bases left between them. The CDR3 is 16 amino acids. Germline CDR1 is ENHRY and CDR2 is SYGVKD. In nucleotides, the CDR3 is TGTGCCATCAGTGAGTCGCGACAGGCTCCTAATTCACCCCTCCACTTT. Translating it yields CAISESRQAPNSPLHF.

A single count supports this clonotype. The V gene is TRBV7-9, the J gene TRBJ1-6, with 7 bases aligning to TRBD1. With V trimmed by 4 bases and J by 16 bases, 10 bases remained unmatched. The CDR3 extends over 13 amino acids. Per the germline V gene, CDR1 is SEHNR and CDR2 is FQNEAQ (reference sequence). This CDR3 is CASSSYDREGLHF. CDR3 bases: TGTGCCAGCAGCTCCTACGACAGGGAGGGACTCCACTTT.

V usage is TRBV19 and J usage is TRBJ2-1; D gene ambiguous. Trimming removed 5 bases from V and 4 bases from J, with 12 bases in between. This CDR3 contains 14 residues. The V gene's germline CDR1 is LNHDA and CDR2 SQIVND (reference sequence). The CDR3 spells CASSFLTDYNEQFF. In DNA, the CDR3 is TGTGCCAGTAGTTTCCTGACGGATTACAATGAGCAGTTCTTC.

V is TRBV11-2 and J is TRBJ2-7; possibly TRBD2 for D (5 bases). Trimming removed 5 bases from V and 7 bases from J, with 15 bases in between. Germline-derived CDR1 and CDR2 are SGHAT and FQNNGV. The CDR3 is 13 residues long. The CDR3 bases are TGTGCCAGCAGCCCCAGGCCCTCGGGGGAGCAGTACGTC. Translation gives CASSPRPSGEQYV.

The rearrangement uses TRBV11-2 and TRBJ2-3; D perhaps matches TRBD2 (6 bases). Trimming stripped 2 bases from V and 2 bases from J, with 11 bases between. This CDR3 comprises 15 residues. Germline V gene data show CDR1 as SGHAT and CDR2 as FQNNGV. In DNA, the CDR3 is TGTGCCAGCAGCTTACTCGCGGGGCACACAGATACGCAGTATTTT. Protein product: CASSLLAGHTDTQYF.

This sequence joins TRBV29-1 and TRBJ2-5; 8 nucleotides match TRBD1. From germline, CDR1 is SQVTM and CDR2 ANQGSEA. The CDR3 totals 16 residues. The ends lost 8 bases at V and 5 bases at J; junction bases unmatched: 19. The CDR3 here is CSTGRPDREFSETQYF. The CDR3 DNA sequence: TGCAGCACGGGCCGGCCGGACAGGGAGTTCTCGGAGACCCAGTACTTC.

This clonotype has only a few counts. The chain uses TRBV29-1 and TRBJ1-2; weak D call: TRBD1 (6 bases). V gave up 5 bases and J gave up 4 bases, with 26 bases separating them. The CDR3 length is 17 residues. Germline loops: CDR1 SQVTM, CDR2 ANQGSEA. CDR3 bases: TGCAGCGTTCGCGGTTCTTTTAGTGGCAGGGGAGGCTATGGCTACACCTTC. This sequence encodes CSVRGSFSGRGGYGYTF.

J is TRBJ1-2 and V is TRBV19, with no clear D. Trimming pared 7 bases from V and 2 bases from J, leaving 14 bases between. The germline gives CDR1 LNHDA, CDR2 SQIVND (reference sequence). The CDR3 covers 14 residues. The DNA of the CDR3 is TGTGCCAGTAACGACCGACGGTCCAACTATGGCTACACCTTC. It specifies CASNDRRSNYGYTF.

A few counts support this clonotype. The rearrangement links TRBV19 to TRBJ1-1; tentative D call: TRBD1 (5 bases). Germline V gives CDR1 LNHDA, CDR2 SQIVND (reference sequence). Trimming took 8 bases from V and 5 from J, leaving 12 bases between them. There are 12 residues in the CDR3. The CDR3 sequence is CASRFGATEAFF. CDR3 nucleotides: TGTGCCAGTCGTTTTGGGGCGACTGAAGCTTTCTTT.

The chain combines TRBV25-1 with TRBJ2-3, with 7 bases that match TRBD1. Trimming cost V 8 bases and J 3 bases; bases outside gene matches: 11. Germline V lookup: CDR1 MGHDK, CDR2 SYGVNS. This CDR3 has 15 residues. In DNA form, the CDR3 reads TGTGCCAGCGCCAAGCGAGGGGGCGGGACAGATACGCAGTATTTT. Its protein is CASAKRGGGTDTQYF.

This clonotype was recorded many times. V gene TRBV30 combines with J gene TRBJ2-1; D might be TRBD2 (5 bases). The ends were cut back, 5 bases at V and 10 bases at J, with 15 bases in the middle. The CDR3 has 12 amino acids. Germline V CDR1 and CDR2: GTSNPN, SVGIG (reference sequence). The CDR3 loop is CAWDLIAHEQFF. CDR3 nucleotides: TGTGCCTGGGACCTTATAGCGCACGAGCAGTTCTTC.

Points on this clonotype: One end of the junction is discordant with germline, which a read error may explain. V is TRBV20-1 and J is TRBJ1-1, with TRBD1 identical over 8 bases. The CDR3 loop spans 12 amino acids. Germline V gives CDR1 DFQATT, CDR2 SNEGSKA (reference sequence). CDR3 coding DNA: TGCAGTGCCAGAGTGGGGGACAGGAGGGCATTCTTT. Translation: CSARVGDRRAFF.

This clonotype was seen a handful of times. The chain links TRBV24-1 to TRBJ2-4; 7 nucleotides agree with TRBD1. The V and J ends lost 4 bases and 3 bases, in that order; junction bases with no gene match: 2. The CDR3 runs to 14 residues. Germline values: CDR1 KGHDR, CDR2 SFDVKD. CDR3 in amino acids: CATSDGTVKNIQYF. The DNA of the CDR3 is TGTGCCACCAGTGACGGGACAGTCAAAAACATTCAGTACTTC.

The rearrangement joins TRBV7-8 to TRBJ2-5; D is undetermined. Trimming cost V 5 bases and J 3 bases, with 19 bases left between them. The CDR3 is 16 residues long. The germline V gene has CDR1 SGHVS and CDR2 FQNEAQ. The CDR3: CASSLNLRVREETQYF. CDR3 DNA sequence: TGTGCCAGCAGCCTCAACCTTCGGGTTAGGGAAGAGACCCAGTACTTC.

The chain couples TRBV6-5 to TRBJ2-7; D tentatively fits TRBD1 or TRBD2 (5 bases each). V was pared by 0 bases and J by 3 bases, with 12 bases between. The CDR3 extends over 15 amino acids. CDR1 and CDR2 (germline): MNHEY, SVGAGI. In nucleotides, the CDR3 is TGTGCCAGCAGTTACTCGAGGGGATTCAACTACGAGCAGTACTTC. Translated, it gives CASSYSRGFNYEQYF.